The 3 T cell receptor beta chains in this list originate from one sample, sequenced in a study of CD8 T cells in ankylosing spondylitis. Study-level points and caveats: Among TCR beta sequences, a motif of under ten highly homologous variants appeared characteristic of ankylosing spondylitis blood.

These receptors are not linked to any known antigen. TCRdb re-analysed the 5' RACE reads in MiXCR, keeping a single row per CDR3 protein. The data hold hundreds of thousands of distinct CDR3 sequences, with about 10% observed a single time. Sequenced: blood, either unsorted or a sorted T cell fraction (not recorded which). Receptors were obtained from a male donor with ankylosing spondylitis.

The rearrangement joins TRBV6-5 to TRBJ2-7, with 14 bases identical to TRBD2. The CDR3 covers 16 residues. After removal of 2 bases from V and 9 bases from J, the junction contained 9 bases not matched to a gene. Per germline, CDR1 MNHEY and CDR2 SVGAGI. The CDR3 DNA sequence: TGTGCCAGCAGTTACGCCGGACTAGCGGGAGGTGGTGTGCAGTACTTC. It is translated as CASSYAGLAGGGVQYF.

The chain combines TRBV20-1 with TRBJ1-1; tentatively, D is TRBD1 (5 bases). V lost 3 bases and J 8 bases, leaving 25 bases between the germline ends. Germline CDR1 reads DFQATT; CDR2 reads SNEGSKA (reference sequence). The CDR3 runs 16 residues. The CDR3 nucleotides read TGCAGTGCTAGCGGTACGGGGACCGACTTCATGCGCGAAGCTTTCTTT. Translation gives CSASGTGTDFMREAFF.

This clonotype was counted ten times or more. The rearrangement uses TRBV20-1 and TRBJ1-1; D not certain. V was pared by 3 bases and J by 5 bases, with 19 bases between. The CDR3 runs 15 residues. Germline assignment: CDR1 DFQATT and CDR2 SNEGSKA (reference sequence). DNA for the CDR3: TGCAGTGCTAGTAACCCGTCCAGGTTCAGAACTGAAGCTTTCTTT. It encodes CSASNPSRFRTEAFF.